This record concerns one T cell receptor (beta chain) sequence. There is no known antigen for this receptor. No much larger clone exists at a distance of one base, and base qualities are not known. Enrolling through a virtual design, the prospective study's participants ranged in age from about 18 to 89 years and lived across 24 United States geographic areas. Cohort assignment in the prospective study relied on participant-reported clinical history from a screening survey and a study questionnaire. Recovered participants in ImmuneRACE Cohort 3 were defined as having two consecutive negative NP/OP PCR tests, clearance from a healthcare professional, or resolution of symptoms. Mobile phlebotomists in the prospective study collected whole blood, serum and a nasopharyngeal or oropharyngeal swab from every participant. Prospective study participants could optionally give additional blood draws and questionnaires over an approximately two-month period. Before DNA extraction, blood samples from the prospective study were shipped at room temperature or frozen.

Counted from cysteine to phenylalanine, this CDR3 has 14 amino acids. The DNA shown is the 42-base CDR3, in frame from base 1. From a lookup of the germline V gene (reference sequence), CDR1 and CDR2 are LGHDT and YNNKEL. V is clipped by 4 bases and J by 7 bases, and the sequence between their germline boundaries is 14 bases long. TCRbeta CDR3 regions were amplified from genomic DNA by means of the immunoSEQ Assay, a bias-controlled multiplex PCR. Per the authors' processing: Nucleated cell counts per sample were estimated from amplification of reference gene primers within the assay. To quantify the absolute abundance of each unique TCRbeta CDR3 rearrangement, sequence reads were collapsed and filtered. For each sample, productive Simpson clonality was calculated as the square root of Simpson's diversity index over productive rearrangements. TCRdb re-hosts the immuneACCESS table, in-frame sequences only. Its copies lack some clones; in the studies checked, an unresolved V gene accounts for under half of them, and the cause for the rest is not known. That table supplies the V and J calls and clone size; D and trimming were determined from the DNA. The sample table holds about 380,000 clones, of which over 75% were seen once. 1.3% of the sample is in the top ten clones.

The data are from a study of blood T cell repertoires in COVID-19 (dated by TCRdb to the early 2020s). Turning to the overall study: Collaborator samples came from the United States, Italy and Spain and covered acute and convalescent phases of COVID-19. The material from the prospective study consisted of cDNA or gDNA derived from T cells, B-cell-depleted T cells, or PBMCs. Subjects who had been exposed to COVID-19, were actively infected with it, or had recovered from it provided the deeply sampled blood TCRbeta repertoires that made up the dataset. The repertoires were made available in a free public database intended to serve as a resource for research on the immune response to SARS-CoV-2. Samples came from the ongoing ImmuneRACE study (first 160 participants) plus 1,254 subjects from 6 global collaborators. A de-identified subject ID, COVID-19 status, age in years and sex were almost always included in the sample metadata. Where available, HLA class I and class II types were obtained from metadata supplied by the sample provider rather than from assay-based typing.

Beyond this particular receptor, the publication reports: The amount of clinical and demographic metadata varied by source and participant and was provided uncurated.

Sequencing was done on a sample of PBMCs or T cells enriched from blood (not recorded which). The chain is made from TRBV3-1 (or the pseudogene TRBV3-2) and TRBJ1-5, and TRBD1 may be the D gene, going by 5 matching bases. The clonotype originates from a man aged 30-40 years who had recovered from COVID-19. The DNA sequence follows: TGTGCCAGCAGCCGGCGGGGGGAGGGACAGCCCCAGCATTTT. Its translation reads: CASSRRGEGQPQHF.